Presented here are 3 T cell receptor beta chains from one specimen sequenced in a study of blood T cell repertoires in COVID-19. Sequencing was performed with immunoSEQ multiplex PCR; in TCRdb, only in-frame clones are kept and a portion is missing. The sample lists 200,000 or so clones; about 80% were seen once. Sequenced input: peripheral blood. The receptors derive from a woman in her fifties or sixties with acute or convalescent COVID-19.

The chain employs TRBV5-1 and TRBJ2-1; the match to TRBD2 covers 12 bases. The CDR3 runs 16 residues. V gave up 2 bases and J gave up 9 bases; unmatched junction bases: 9. Germline CDR1 and CDR2: SGHRS and YFSETQ. CDR3 coding DNA: TGCGCCAGCAGCTTCGGTCTAGCGGGGGGGCATAGTGAGCAGTTCTTC. It is translated as CASSFGLAGGHSEQFF.

The rearrangement joins TRBV3-1 (or the pseudogene TRBV3-2) to TRBJ1-4; 7 nucleotides agree with TRBD1. CDR1 is LGHDT, CDR2 YNNKEL, per germline (reference sequence). This CDR3 is built from 15 residues. The junction had 9 bases not matched to a gene; V was cut back by 4 bases and J by 7 bases. In DNA form, the CDR3 reads TGTGCCAGCAGCCCAGGGGGACGAAGGGGTGAAAAACTGTTTTTT. Translating gives CASSPGGRRGEKLFF.

A few counts support this clone. One junction end does not reproduce the germline sequence, and a read error may be involved. The chain employs TRBV12-3 or TRBV12-4 and TRBJ2-1; TRBD1 agrees at 10 bases. The CDR3 contains 12 residues. CDR3 sequence (DNA): TGTGCCAGCAGTTTTGGGACAGGGGAGCGGTTCTTC. Encoded protein: CASSFGTGERFF.